These T cell receptor beta chains were read from a single sample in a study of shared T cell receptors in the human thymus. TCRdb's table, derived via immunoSEQ multiplex PCR, lists solely in-frame clones and lacks some. Among approximately 490,000 clones listed, around 78% were seen once. These data also featured in a second study, about human thymus T cells.

Sequencing was performed on thymocytes. The receptors here all came from a boy in the first two years of life with a congenital heart defect. Each CDR3 is given with its conserved first and last residue. A D gene is named only where the DNA matches it firmly. The size field is filled for only some rows; it gives once, few, many or a size class.

clone_size,j_call,v_call,d_call,cdr3_nt,cdr3_aa
.,TRBJ2-2,TRBV30,TRBD2,TGTGCCTGGACCAAAGCGGGGGACCCTTTGGTCACCGGGGAGCTGTTTTTT,CAWTKAGDPLVTGELFF
.,TRBJ2-1,TRBV5-1,.,TGCGCCAGCAGCTCCACTGAACAAAGACATCCCCCCTACAATGAGCAGTTCTTC,CASSSTEQRHPPYNEQFF
few,TRBJ1-2,TRBV27,TRBD1,TGTGCCAGCAGTCGTGACAGGGATCGCGGCTACACCTTC,CASSRDRDRGYTF
.,TRBJ2-3,TRBV28,.,TGTGCCAGCAGTTACAGCGGAGATACGCAGTATTTT,CASSYSGDTQYF
.,TRBJ1-2,TRBV29-1,.,TGCAGCGCCCCCCGAGGGAGCTATGGCTACACCTTC,CSAPRGSYGYTF
.,TRBJ1-2,TRBV4-2,.,TGTGCCAGCAGCCAAGCGTTGCAGGGTGGTAACGGCTACACCTTC,CASSQALQGGNGYTF
.,TRBJ1-5,TRBV2,.,TGTGCCAGCAGTCCGTCCGGGTCTCTTCAGCCCCAGCATTTT,CASSPSGSLQPQHF
.,TRBJ1-1,TRBV28,.,TGTGCCAGCACCTTACAGGAAACAGTGGAAGCTTTCTTT,CASTLQETVEAFF
.,TRBJ2-1,TRBV5-5,TRBD2,TGTGCCAGCAGCTTGGAGCGGCGGGAGGCCGTAAGCTCCTACAATGAGCAGTTCTTC,CASSLERREAVSSYNEQFF
.,TRBJ2-7,TRBV30,TRBD1,TGTGCCTGGGGAACCGGGGACAGGGGGCAAGTCGAGCAGTACTTC,CAWGTGDRGQVEQYF
few,TRBJ2-7,TRBV5-6,.,TGTGCCAGCAGCTCGAATAGTGAGCAGTACTTC,CASSSNSEQYF
.,TRBJ2-3,TRBV10-3,TRBD2,TGTGCTATCAGGGCTAGCGGGAGAATGGGAGATACGCAGTATTTT,CAIRASGRMGDTQYF
.,TRBJ2-7,TRBV11-2,.,TGTGCCAGCAGCTTAGGCCGGGCAGGGCCACCCGACGAGCAGTACTTC,CASSLGRAGPPDEQYF
few,TRBJ2-7,TRBV6-1,TRBD2,TGTGCCAGCAGTGAACCCCCCGGTACCGGGACTAGCGGGAGGGCCCTAGACGAGCAGTACTTC,CASSEPPGTGTSGRALDEQYF
few,TRBJ2-1,TRBV6-5,.,TGTGCCAGCAGTGGGGGCTCCATTGGCGAGCAGTTCTTC,CASSGGSIGEQFF
.,TRBJ2-1,TRBV5-4,TRBD2,TGTGCCAGCAGCTTGGGGGGAGGGACCAGCAATGAGCAGTTCTTC,CASSLGGGTSNEQFF
once,TRBJ2-1,TRBV11-3,.,TGTGCCGGGTCATCGAAGGGGGATGAGCAGTTCTTC,CAGSSKGDEQFF
.,TRBJ2-7,TRBV7-2,.,TGTGCCAGCGCTTGGGTGAGGAGCTCCTACGAGCAGTACTTC,CASAWVRSSYEQYF
.,TRBJ2-5,TRBV9,TRBD2,TGTGCCAGCAGTGCCTTACCCGGGACTAGCGGGAGGGCTGGGGGAGAGACCCAGTACTTC,CASSALPGTSGRAGGETQYF
once,TRBJ2-7,TRBV23-1,.,TGCGCCAGCAGTCAACCCCGCGGGACAGATACTTACGAGCAGTACTTC,CASSQPRGTDTYEQYF
.,TRBJ2-7,TRBV27,.,TGTGCCAGCAGTTTATTACAGGGTAGGGTTTACGAGCAGTACTTC,CASSLLQGRVYEQYF
.,TRBJ2-7,TRBV11-2,.,TGTGCCAGCCAAGGAAGGAGGAAGCGTCGCGAGCAGTACTTC,CASQGRRKRREQYF
.,TRBJ2-5,TRBV27,TRBD1,TGTGCCAGCAGTACCGCCGGGACAGATAATCGTGACCAAGAGACCCAGTACTTC,CASSTAGTDNRDQETQYF